A single sample gave rise to the 16 T cell receptor beta chains below, sequenced in a study of shared clonotypes between healthy human individuals. Sequencing used immunoSEQ multiplex PCR; TCRdb keeps in-frame clones, though not all of them. The sample comprises about 300,000 clones, roughly 70% of which are singletons, and 10% to 13% rests with the top ten. Material for sequencing was memory CD4+ T cells sorted from blood. Subset reported: CD45RA-negative fraction. Receptor source: a man aged 25 to 45 in good health.

This chain connects TRBV7-9 to TRBJ2-7, with 9 positions matching TRBD2. CDR1 is SEHNR and CDR2 is FQNEAQ in the germline V gene (reference sequence). There are 16 residues in the CDR3. The ends lost 1 base at V and 4 bases at J; junction bases unmatched: 8. The CDR3 coding sequence is TGTGCCAGCAGCTTAGTAGGGGCGGGAGGGCGGTACGAGCAGTACTTC. This gives the protein CASSLVGAGGRYEQYF.

This clone has more than one count but fewer than ten. V is TRBV10-1 and J is TRBJ2-1; D is uncertain. The V gene's germline CDR1 is WNHNN and CDR2 SYGVQD (reference sequence). Trimming pared 0 bases from V and 5 bases from J, leaving 8 bases between. The CDR3 totals 14 residues. The CDR3 region is CASSESALDNEQFF. In DNA, the CDR3 is TGCGCCAGCAGTGAGTCCGCGCTGGACAATGAGCAGTTCTTC.

The chain has TRBV9 and TRBJ2-6; D possibly corresponds to TRBD2 (6 bases). V was trimmed by 3 bases and J by 1 base, leaving 23 bases between them. The CDR3 consists of 20 residues. Germline V gene lookup returns CDR1 SGDLS and CDR2 YYNGEE. The CDR3 DNA reads TGTGCCAGCAGCGACCGTGCTGGGGGGTTGGTTGGGTCTGGGGCCAACGTCCTGACTTTC. Amino acid sequence: CASSDRAGGLVGSGANVLTF.

The chain is built from TRBV6-1 and TRBJ1-1; D is ambiguous. Germline loops: CDR1 MNHNS, CDR2 SASEGT. V shed 1 base and J shed 10 bases, with 4 bases lying between them. The CDR3 extends over 10 amino acids. CDR3 in amino acids: CASSEGPAFF. Here the CDR3 DNA reads TGTGCCAGCAGTGAAGGACCAGCTTTCTTT.

The V and J genes are TRBV15 and TRBJ2-5; the match to TRBD2 covers 10 bases. Trimming at V came to 1 base and at J to 6 bases, leaving 11 bases not matched to a gene. The CDR3 spans 17 residues. Germline lookup yields CDR1 LNHNV and CDR2 YYDKDF (reference sequence). Here the CDR3 DNA reads TGTGCCACCAGCAGAGGGGAATTAGCGGGAGGAGGGAAGACCCAGTACTTC. Its protein is CATSRGELAGGGKTQYF.

The rearrangement uses TRBV5-4 and TRBJ2-3; the D gene is possibly TRBD1 (5 bases). V was shortened by 7 bases and J by 5 bases, with 14 bases between the two germline ends. Germline V gene sequence: CDR1 SGHNT, CDR2 YYREEE (reference sequence). This CDR3 region has 13 residues. This chain's CDR3 is CASSWTKGDTQYF. CDR3 in DNA: TGTGCCAGCTCCTGGACAAAGGGAGATACGCAGTATTTT.

This chain links TRBV19 with TRBJ1-5; D remains ambiguous. V was shortened by 3 bases and J by 9 bases, with 18 bases between the two germline ends. The CDR3 is 15 amino acids. Germline V CDR1 and CDR2: LNHDA, SQIVND (reference sequence). The CDR3 region is CASSIGQDGDLPQHF. The CDR3 DNA is TGTGCCAGTAGTATTGGCCAGGATGGTGACTTGCCCCAGCATTTT.

In its sample, this clone was seen once. The chain uses TRBV27 and TRBJ2-4; D is possibly TRBD1 or TRBD2 (5 bases each). The germline V and J ends were trimmed by 1 base and 1 base, with 11 bases remaining between them. The CDR3 contains 16 residues. Per the germline V gene, CDR1 is MNHEY and CDR2 is SMNVEV (reference sequence). The CDR3 sequence: CASSLWAGTAKNIQYF. CDR3 nucleotide sequence: TGTGCCAGCAGTTTATGGGCAGGGACGGCCAAAAACATTCAGTACTTC.

The chain couples TRBV2 to TRBJ2-7; maybe TRBD2 (5 bases). Trimming removed 4 bases at V and 4 bases at J, with 14 bases between. CDR3 length: 14 amino acids. The germline gives CDR1 SNHLY, CDR2 FYNNEI. The CDR3 DNA reads as TGTGCCAGCAGTGGTGGACTCAGAACATACGAGCAGTACTTC. It encodes CASSGGLRTYEQYF.

J is TRBJ2-1 and V is TRBV7-6; 14 bases align to TRBD2. There are 19 residues in the CDR3. The ends lost 5 bases at V and 8 bases at J; junction bases unmatched: 17. Per germline, CDR1 SGHVS and CDR2 FNYEAQ. DNA for the CDR3: TGTGCCAGCAGCGCCGGCCCCGAGACTAGCGGGAGGGCCTTAGATGAGCAGTTCTTC. As protein: CASSAGPETSGRALDEQFF. Full variable domain (remainder filled in from reference TRBV7-6 and TRBJ2-1): GAGVSQSPRYKVTKRGQDVALRCDPISGHVSLYWYRQALGQGPEFLTYFNYEAQQDKSGLPNDRFSAERPEGSISTLTIQRTEQRDSAMYRCASSAGPETSGRALDEQFFGPGTRLTVL.

The gene calls are TRBV27 and TRBJ2-2; TRBD2 agrees at 11 bases. Germline V gene lookup returns CDR1 MNHEY and CDR2 SMNVEV (reference sequence). The CDR3 runs 15 residues. The V gene end was trimmed by 6 bases and the J gene end by 6 bases; junction bases not matched to a gene: 6. The CDR3 protein is CASSLGTSGAGELFF. CDR3 coding DNA: TGTGCCAGCAGCCTAGGGACTAGCGGCGCCGGGGAGCTGTTTTTT.

V is TRBV7-8 and J is TRBJ1-1, with a weak D call TRBD1 (5 bases). Germline V gene sequence: CDR1 SGHVS, CDR2 FQNEAQ. The CDR3 spans 15 residues. The V and J ends lost 6 bases and 1 base respectively, with 15 bases between them. The CDR3 loop is CASSYVGHQNTEAFF. The CDR3 DNA follows: TGTGCCAGCAGTTACGTCGGACATCAGAACACTGAAGCTTTCTTT.

About this clone itself: A much bigger clone sits one base away, suggesting this may be a read error. This chain links TRBV11-2 with TRBJ2-7, with D possibly matching TRBD1 (6 bases). In germline, CDR1 is SGHAT, CDR2 FQNNGV. The CDR3 loop spans 12 amino acids. V was pared by 3 bases and J by 5 bases, with 8 bases between. This CDR3 is CASSLTGNEQYF. The DNA of the CDR3 is TGTGCCAGCAGCTTGACAGGCAACGAGCAGTACTTC.

J is TRBJ2-1 and V is TRBV5-1; no clear D. Germline-derived CDR1 and CDR2 are SGHRS and YFSETQ. The CDR3 extends over 15 amino acids. V lost 0 bases, J lost 7 bases, and 14 bases lay in between. This CDR3 reads CASSLVMSSGNEQFF. CDR3 nucleotide sequence: TGCGCCAGCAGCTTGGTTATGTCTAGTGGGAATGAGCAGTTCTTC.

V gene TRBV29-1 combines with J gene TRBJ1-2; no definite D call. The CDR3 is 11 residues long. The V and J ends lost 7 bases and 6 bases respectively, with 12 bases between them. The germline gives CDR1 SQVTM, CDR2 ANQGSEA. The CDR3 DNA reads TGCAGCGGAGAGTTGTATGATGGCTACACCTTC. It translates to CSGELYDGYTF.

Here the CDR3 reads CASSPGTGLNEQFF. CDR3 coding DNA: TGTGCCAGCTCACCCGGGACAGGGCTGAATGAGCAGTTCTTC. This rearrangement joins TRBV18 to TRBJ2-1; 9 positions match TRBD1. CDR1 is KGHSH and CDR2 is LQKENI in the germline V gene. The CDR3 covers 14 residues. The junction had 4 bases not matched to a gene; V was cut back by 3 bases and J by 7 bases.